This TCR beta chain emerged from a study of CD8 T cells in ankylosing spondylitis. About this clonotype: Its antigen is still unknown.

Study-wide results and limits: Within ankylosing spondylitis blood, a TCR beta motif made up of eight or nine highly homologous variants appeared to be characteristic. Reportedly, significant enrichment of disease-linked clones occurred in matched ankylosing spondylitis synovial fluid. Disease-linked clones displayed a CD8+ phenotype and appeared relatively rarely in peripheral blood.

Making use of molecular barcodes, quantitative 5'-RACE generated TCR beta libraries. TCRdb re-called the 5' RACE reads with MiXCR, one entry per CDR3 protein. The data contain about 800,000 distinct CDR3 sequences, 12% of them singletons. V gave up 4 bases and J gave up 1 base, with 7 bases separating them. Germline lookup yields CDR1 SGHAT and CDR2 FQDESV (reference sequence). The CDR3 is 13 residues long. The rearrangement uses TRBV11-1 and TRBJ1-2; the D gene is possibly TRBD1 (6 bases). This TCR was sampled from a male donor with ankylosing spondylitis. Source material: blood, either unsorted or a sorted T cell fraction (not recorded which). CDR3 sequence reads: CASSWTVNYGYTF. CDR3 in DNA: TGTGCCAGCAGCTGGACAGTTAACTATGGCTACACCTTC.